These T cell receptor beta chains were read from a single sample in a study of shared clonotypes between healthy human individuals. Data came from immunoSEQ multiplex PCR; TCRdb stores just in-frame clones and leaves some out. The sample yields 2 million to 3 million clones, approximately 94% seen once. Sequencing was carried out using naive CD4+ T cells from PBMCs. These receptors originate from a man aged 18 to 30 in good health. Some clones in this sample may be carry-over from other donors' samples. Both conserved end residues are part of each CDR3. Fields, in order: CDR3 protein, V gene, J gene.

cdr3_aa: CASSRGQSEQYF
v_call: TRBV6-1
j_call: TRBJ2-7

cdr3_aa: CASSAQGGNSPLHF
v_call: TRBV9
j_call: TRBJ1-6

cdr3_aa: CATSREGGRSNEKLFF
v_call: TRBV15
j_call: TRBJ1-4

cdr3_aa: CASSLDGGRATDTQYF
v_call: TRBV5-1
j_call: TRBJ2-3

cdr3_aa: CASSFVRTSGIGGANVLTF
v_call: TRBV11-2
j_call: TRBJ2-6

cdr3_aa: CASSYGQNYEQYF
v_call: TRBV6-6
j_call: TRBJ2-7

cdr3_aa: CASSSDRGRGQPQHF
v_call: TRBV7-9
j_call: TRBJ1-5

cdr3_aa: CASSVGGGVDEQFF
v_call: TRBV10-1
j_call: TRBJ2-1

cdr3_aa: CASSQDPPHNEQFF
v_call: TRBV14
j_call: TRBJ2-1

cdr3_aa: CSTPGQYNEQFF
v_call: TRBV29-1
j_call: TRBJ2-1

cdr3_aa: CASSFDRLYEQYF
v_call: TRBV5-1
j_call: TRBJ2-7

cdr3_aa: CASSQGGQPQHF
v_call: TRBV6-5
j_call: TRBJ1-5

cdr3_aa: CASSQGTGRTLPPVAFF
v_call: TRBV4-1
j_call: TRBJ1-1

cdr3_aa: CASVGTSGRTDTQYF
v_call: TRBV2
j_call: TRBJ2-3

cdr3_aa: CASSSGVYGYTF
v_call: TRBV6-1
j_call: TRBJ1-2

cdr3_aa: CASSSYAQSSYEQYF
v_call: TRBV7-3
j_call: TRBJ2-7

cdr3_aa: CASSQAGVGYTF
v_call: TRBV4-1
j_call: TRBJ1-2

cdr3_aa: CASSHPGLADPAFGTDTQYF
v_call: TRBV28
j_call: TRBJ2-3

cdr3_aa: CASSKMNGRADNEQFF
v_call: TRBV21-1
j_call: TRBJ2-1

cdr3_aa: CASTETGYEQYF
v_call: TRBV2
j_call: TRBJ2-7

cdr3_aa: CASSLKQPTSTDTQYF
v_call: TRBV5-1
j_call: TRBJ2-3

cdr3_aa: CASSMGGDWKTQYF
v_call: TRBV28
j_call: TRBJ2-5

cdr3_aa: CASSRGQGAMNTEAFF
v_call: TRBV18
j_call: TRBJ1-1

cdr3_aa: CATSREALGETQYF
v_call: TRBV15
j_call: TRBJ2-5

cdr3_aa: CASSESNLGGTDTQYF
v_call: TRBV10-1
j_call: TRBJ2-3

cdr3_aa: CASSSGSSYNEQFF
v_call: TRBV5-1
j_call: TRBJ2-1

cdr3_aa: CASSFVNTGRGWYF
v_call: TRBV27
j_call: TRBJ2-7

cdr3_aa: CASSLRGLDYNEQFF
v_call: TRBV21-1
j_call: TRBJ2-1

cdr3_aa: CASSPGLVPNEQFF
v_call: TRBV5-1
j_call: TRBJ2-1

cdr3_aa: CASSPTDGGEETQYF
v_call: TRBV9
j_call: TRBJ2-5

cdr3_aa: CASSLDVSNQPQHF
v_call: TRBV11-2
j_call: TRBJ1-5

cdr3_aa: CAAQGDRPVRQPQHF
v_call: TRBV6-1
j_call: TRBJ1-5

cdr3_aa: CASSPWPRESSYNEQFF
v_call: TRBV5-1
j_call: TRBJ2-1

cdr3_aa: CASSLSGRDTQYF
v_call: TRBV11-2
j_call: TRBJ2-3

cdr3_aa: CASSLGGTNEKLFF
v_call: TRBV5-4
j_call: TRBJ1-4

cdr3_aa: CASRIGYLTGELFF
v_call: TRBV27
j_call: TRBJ2-2

cdr3_aa: CASKLTPNTDTQYF
v_call: TRBV5-1
j_call: TRBJ2-3

cdr3_aa: CASSPDREQPQHF
v_call: TRBV6-5
j_call: TRBJ1-5

cdr3_aa: CAITLVPTRGDNEQFF
v_call: TRBV11-3
j_call: TRBJ2-1

cdr3_aa: CASSLEGLLYNEQFF
v_call: TRBV5-1
j_call: TRBJ2-1

cdr3_aa: CASSPSPAGGGEQYF
v_call: TRBV7-9
j_call: TRBJ2-7

cdr3_aa: CASGRSSTDTQYF
v_call: TRBV7-9
j_call: TRBJ2-3

cdr3_aa: CASSLASGEYNEQFF
v_call: TRBV5-1
j_call: TRBJ2-1

cdr3_aa: CASSLNGLGGRGEKLFF
v_call: TRBV5-1
j_call: TRBJ1-4

cdr3_aa: CASSLDRNWGYTF
v_call: TRBV7-9
j_call: TRBJ1-2

cdr3_aa: CASGGPSEKLFF
v_call: TRBV7-9
j_call: TRBJ1-4

cdr3_aa: CASLGIAKNIQYF
v_call: TRBV11-2
j_call: TRBJ2-4

cdr3_aa: CASGGGTSGRHEQFF
v_call: TRBV28
j_call: TRBJ2-1

cdr3_aa: CASSLQGATGYEQYF
v_call: TRBV19
j_call: TRBJ2-7

cdr3_aa: CASSIGGGVRQPQHF
v_call: TRBV19
j_call: TRBJ1-5